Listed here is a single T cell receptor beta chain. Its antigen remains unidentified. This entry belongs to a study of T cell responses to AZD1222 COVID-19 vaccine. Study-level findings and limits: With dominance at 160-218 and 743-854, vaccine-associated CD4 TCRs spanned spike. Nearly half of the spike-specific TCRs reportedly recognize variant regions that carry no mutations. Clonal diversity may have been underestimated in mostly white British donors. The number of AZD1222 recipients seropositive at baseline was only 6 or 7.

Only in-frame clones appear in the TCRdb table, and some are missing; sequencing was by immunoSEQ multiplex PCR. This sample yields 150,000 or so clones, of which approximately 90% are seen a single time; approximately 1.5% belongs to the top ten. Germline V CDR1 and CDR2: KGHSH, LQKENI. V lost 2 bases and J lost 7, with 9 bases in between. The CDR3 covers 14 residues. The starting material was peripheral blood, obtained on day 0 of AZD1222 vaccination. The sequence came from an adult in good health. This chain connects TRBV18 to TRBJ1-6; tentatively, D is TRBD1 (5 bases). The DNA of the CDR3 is TGTGCCAGCTCACCAGCAGGGTTAAATTCACCCCTCCACTTT. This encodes CASSPAGLNSPLHF.